This T cell receptor beta chain was captured in a study of blood T cell repertoires in COVID-19. About the research overall: Both acute and convalescent COVID-19 samples were obtained from the United States, Italy and Spain. T cells, B-cell-depleted T cells, or PBMCs supplied cDNA or gDNA.

CDR1 is MGHRA, CDR2 YSYEKL, per germline. The CDR3 runs to 15 residues. Losses at the gene ends were 6 bases for V and 10 bases for J; bases not matched to a gene: 8. Clinical histories supplied by participants themselves formed the basis of cohort assignment. Symptom resolution, clearance, or two negative PCRs marked donors in Cohort 3 as recovered. The assay was immunoSEQ multiplex PCR, and TCRdb's table has in-frame clones only and misses some. Here the sample spans about 480,000 clones, 70% to 90% being singletons. The sequencing sample was made of PBMCs or T cells enriched from blood (not recorded which). The rearrangement joins TRBV4-1 to TRBJ2-1; the match to TRBD2 covers 14 bases. This TCR was sampled from a woman aged 40 to 50 who had recovered from COVID-19. CDR3 nucleotide sequence: TGCGCCAGCAGTTTCGGGACTAGCGGGAGTGGCGAGCAGTTCTTC. Translation: CASSFGTSGSGEQFF.